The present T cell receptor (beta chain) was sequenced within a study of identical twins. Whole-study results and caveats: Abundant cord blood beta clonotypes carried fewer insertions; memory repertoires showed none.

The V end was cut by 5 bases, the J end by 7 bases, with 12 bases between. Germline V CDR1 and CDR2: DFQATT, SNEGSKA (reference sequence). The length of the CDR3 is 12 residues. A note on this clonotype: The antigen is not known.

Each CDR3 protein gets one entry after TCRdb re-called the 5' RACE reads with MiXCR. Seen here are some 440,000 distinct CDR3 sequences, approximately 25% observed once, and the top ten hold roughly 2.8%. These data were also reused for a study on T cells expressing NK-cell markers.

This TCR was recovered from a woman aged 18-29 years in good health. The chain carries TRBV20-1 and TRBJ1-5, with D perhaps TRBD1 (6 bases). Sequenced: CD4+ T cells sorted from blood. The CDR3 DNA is TGCAGTGCTGGGGGCATAAACCAGCCCCAGCATTTT. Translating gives CSAGGINQPQHF.